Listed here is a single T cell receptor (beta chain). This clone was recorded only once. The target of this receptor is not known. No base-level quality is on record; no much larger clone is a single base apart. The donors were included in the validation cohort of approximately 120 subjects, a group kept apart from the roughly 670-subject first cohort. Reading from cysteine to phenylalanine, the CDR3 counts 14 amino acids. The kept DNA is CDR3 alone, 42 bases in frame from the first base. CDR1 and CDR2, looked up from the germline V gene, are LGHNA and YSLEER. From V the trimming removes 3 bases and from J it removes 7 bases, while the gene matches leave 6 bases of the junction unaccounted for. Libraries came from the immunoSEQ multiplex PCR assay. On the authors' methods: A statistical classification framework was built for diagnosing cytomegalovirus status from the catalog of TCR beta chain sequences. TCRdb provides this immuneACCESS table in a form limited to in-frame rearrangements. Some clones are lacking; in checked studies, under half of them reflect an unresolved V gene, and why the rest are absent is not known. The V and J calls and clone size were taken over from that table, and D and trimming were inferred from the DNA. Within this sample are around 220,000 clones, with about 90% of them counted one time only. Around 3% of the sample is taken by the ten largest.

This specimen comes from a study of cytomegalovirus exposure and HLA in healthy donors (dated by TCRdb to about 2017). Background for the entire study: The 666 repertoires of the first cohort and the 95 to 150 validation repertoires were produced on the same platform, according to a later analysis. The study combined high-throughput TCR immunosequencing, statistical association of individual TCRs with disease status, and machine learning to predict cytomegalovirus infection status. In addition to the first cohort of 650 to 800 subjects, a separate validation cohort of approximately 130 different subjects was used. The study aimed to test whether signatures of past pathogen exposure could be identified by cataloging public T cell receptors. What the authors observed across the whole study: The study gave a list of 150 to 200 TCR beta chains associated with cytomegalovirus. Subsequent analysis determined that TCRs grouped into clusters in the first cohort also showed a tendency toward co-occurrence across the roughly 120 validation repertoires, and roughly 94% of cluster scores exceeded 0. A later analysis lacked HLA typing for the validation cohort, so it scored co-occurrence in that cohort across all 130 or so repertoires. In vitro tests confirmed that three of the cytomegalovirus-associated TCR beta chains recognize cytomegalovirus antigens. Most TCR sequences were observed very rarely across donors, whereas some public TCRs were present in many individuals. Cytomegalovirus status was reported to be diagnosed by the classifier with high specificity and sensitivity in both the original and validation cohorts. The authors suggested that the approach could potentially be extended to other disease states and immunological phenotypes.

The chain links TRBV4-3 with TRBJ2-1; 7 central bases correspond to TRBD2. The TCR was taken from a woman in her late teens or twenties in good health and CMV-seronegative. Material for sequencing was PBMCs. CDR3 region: CASSHRGVVNEQFF. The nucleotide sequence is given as TGCGCCAGCAGCCACCGGGGGGTGGTAAATGAGCAGTTCTTC.